The present TCR beta chain was sequenced within a study of Ad26.COV2.S vaccination and SARS-CoV-2 variants. About the study: The donor was enrolled in the Ad26.COV2.S arm of the COV1001 trial. Broader study findings: Total T cell responses were possibly underestimated by TCR breadth and depth analyses.

The assay was immunoSEQ multiplex PCR, and TCRdb's table has in-frame clones only and misses some. Of around 300,000 clones detected, roughly 90% appear once; the ten largest clones hold around 4.5%. In germline, CDR1 is SGHRS, CDR2 YFSETQ. Between the trimmed V and J ends, which lost 4 bases and 1 base, there was a span of 10 bases. The CDR3 totals 14 residues. Treatment in this sample: 19 received Ad26.COV2.S at low or high dose, single or two shots; about 5 received placebo; per-sample allocation not given. All samples were drawn on day 63, counting from the first vaccine or placebo injection. Details on this clone: Its antigen is currently unknown.

This TCR derives from a person aged 18-65 years who received the Ad26.COV2.S COVID-19 vaccine or a placebo. This chain links TRBV5-1 with TRBJ2-3, with a tentative D call TRBD1 (5 bases). The sample consisted of peripheral blood, taken in a trial of Ad26.COV2.S vaccine versus placebo. CDR3 DNA sequence: TGCGCCAGCAGCGTTGGACACCGCACAGATACGCAGTATTTT. Protein sequence: CASSVGHRTDTQYF.